These 21 T cell receptor beta chains were all obtained from the same sample, sequenced in a study of lymphopenia after photon versus proton radiotherapy. Data came from immunoSEQ multiplex PCR; TCRdb stores just in-frame clones and leaves some out. The sample includes 55,000 to 70,000 clones, about nine tenths of them seen just once. The sample in question was peripheral blood, obtained from a patient treated with photon-based radiotherapy. The source of these receptors is a woman aged 40-49 years with cholangiocarcinoma.

The rearrangement joins TRBV30 to TRBJ2-2, with TRBD2 identical over 13 bases. Germline lookup yields CDR1 GTSNPN and CDR2 SVGIG (reference sequence). V trimming: 5 bases; J trimming: 2 bases; junction bases outside the gene matches: 8. The CDR3 is 17 residues long. The CDR3 protein is CAWSQGTSGANTGELFF. The CDR3 nucleotides are TGTGCCTGGTCCCAAGGGACTAGCGGGGCTAACACCGGGGAGCTGTTTTTT.

This chain connects TRBV5-1 to TRBJ1-1; maybe TRBD1 (6 bases). Trimming shortened V by 4 bases and J by 8 bases, and 15 bases separated the two germline ends. The CDR3 is made up of 13 amino acids. Germline CDR1 reads SGHRS; CDR2 reads YFSETQ. The CDR3 sequence: CASSLQGPGEAFF. Written as DNA, the CDR3 is TGCGCCAGCAGCCTACAGGGACCCGGAGAAGCTTTCTTT.

This chain joins TRBV5-6 and TRBJ2-1; D not resolved. The length of the CDR3 is 15 residues. Trimming left V 4 bases short and J 5 bases short, with 16 bases between. Germline V CDR1 and CDR2: SGHDT, YYEEEE. The CDR3 spells CASSVVRSFDNEQFF. CDR3 DNA sequence: TGTGCCAGCAGCGTCGTCAGATCATTTGACAATGAGCAGTTCTTC.

This chain links TRBV28 with TRBJ1-1, with D possibly TRBD1 on 6 matching bases. V lost 2 bases, J lost 1 base, and 11 bases lay in between. The CDR3 extends over 15 amino acids. Germline V lookup: CDR1 MDHEN, CDR2 SYDVKM. The CDR3 is CASSLRGGANTEAFF. Written as DNA, the CDR3 is TGTGCCAGCAGTTTAAGGGGGGGCGCGAACACTGAAGCTTTCTTT.

The chain recombines TRBV5-1 with TRBJ1-1, with 12 bases fitting TRBD1. CDR3 length: 17 residues. CDR1 is SGHRS, CDR2 YFSETQ, per germline. After removal of 4 bases from V and 1 base from J, the junction contained 8 bases not matched to a gene. The CDR3 region has the DNA TGCGCCAGCAGCCAAGGGACAGGGGGCGGGTGGAACACTGAAGCTTTCTTT. It translates to CASSQGTGGGWNTEAFF.

The CDR3 sequence is CSALGPGTASREQYF. Written as DNA, the CDR3 is TGCAGCGCGTTAGGCCCCGGGACCGCCTCACGGGAGCAGTACTTC. The V call is TRBV29-1, the J call TRBJ2-7, with D tentatively TRBD1 or TRBD2 (5 bases each). V was shortened by 7 bases and J by 7 bases, with 26 bases between the two germline ends. Germline-derived CDR1 and CDR2 are SQVTM and ANQGSEA. The CDR3 contains 15 residues.

This rearrangement joins TRBV7-8 to TRBJ1-4, with a tentative D call TRBD1 (6 bases). The CDR3 covers 15 residues. The V end lost 0 bases, the J end lost 5 bases, and 10 bases lay between the germline ends. CDR1 SGHVS and CDR2 FQNEAQ come from the germline V gene. CDR3 nucleotides: TGTGCCAGCAGCTTAGCCGGGGGGCCCAATGAAAAACTGTTTTTT. It encodes CASSLAGGPNEKLFF.

The chain links TRBV10-2 to TRBJ1-4, with 9 bases aligning to TRBD1. The CDR3 sequence is 14 residues long. V dropped 6 bases and J dropped 8; count of bases not matched to a gene: 7. Germline-derived CDR1 and CDR2 are WSHSY and SAAADI. Here the CDR3 DNA reads TGCGCCAGCAGGGACAGGGGATCTGGGGAAAAACTGTTTTTT. As protein: CASRDRGSGEKLFF.

The chain is built from TRBV4-3 and TRBJ2-2; D is possibly TRBD1 or TRBD2 (5 bases each). There are 14 residues in the CDR3. V was trimmed by 4 bases and J by 4 bases, leaving 10 bases between them. The germline V gene has CDR1 LGHNA and CDR2 YSLEER. CDR3 sequence: CASSLKRGTGELFF. CDR3 coding DNA: TGCGCCAGCAGCCTAAAGAGGGGCACCGGGGAGCTGTTTTTT.

The V and J genes are TRBV27 and TRBJ2-7; the match to TRBD2 covers 11 bases. Germline V gene data show CDR1 as MNHEY and CDR2 as SMNVEV (reference sequence). CDR3 length equals 16 residues. The V gene end was trimmed by 0 bases and the J gene end by 4 bases; junction bases not matched to a gene: 5. CDR3 nucleotide sequence: TGTGCCAGCAGTTTATCTCCGGGACTAGCGGTTTACGAGCAGTACTTC. It translates to CASSLSPGLAVYEQYF.

This chain connects TRBV25-1 to TRBJ2-1; TRBD2 matches at 14 bases. CDR1 and CDR2 from the germline V gene are MGHDK and SYGVNS. The CDR3 spans 16 residues. V lost 3 bases and J lost 4; bases outside the gene matches: 2. CDR3 sequence (DNA): TGTGCCAGCAGTGAGGGACTAGCGGGGGTGTACAATGAGCAGTTCTTC. Translating it yields CASSEGLAGVYNEQFF.

This chain uses TRBV10-2 with TRBJ2-7; TRBD1 matches at 9 bases. This CDR3 comprises 14 residues. With V trimmed by 7 bases and J by 0 bases, 4 bases remained unmatched. Germline CDR1 is WSHSY and CDR2 is SAAADI. The CDR3: CASNRDRDSYEQYF. As DNA, the CDR3 is TGCGCCAGCAACCGGGACAGGGACTCCTACGAGCAGTACTTC.

The rearrangement joins TRBV6-5 to TRBJ2-7; D assignment may be TRBD1 or TRBD2 (6 bases each). This CDR3 is 12 amino acids long. Trimming left V 11 bases short and J 0 bases short, with 11 bases between. Germline V gene sequence: CDR1 MNHEY, CDR2 SVGAGI. CDR3: CAVTGASYEQYF. CDR3 nucleotides: TGTGCCGTGACGGGGGCCTCCTACGAGCAGTACTTC.

The chain couples TRBV5-4 to TRBJ2-5, with D unresolved. CDR3 length equals 16 residues. Germline V gene lookup returns CDR1 SGHNT and CDR2 YYREEE (reference sequence). V shed 6 bases and J shed 2 bases, with 20 bases lying between them. The CDR3 protein is CASKSELNTFQETQYF. The CDR3, as DNA: TGTGCCAGCAAATCAGAGCTAAACACCTTTCAAGAGACCCAGTACTTC. The entire variable domain, with the rest obtained from reference TRBV5-4 and TRBJ2-5, is as follows: ETGVTQSPTHLIKTRGQQVTLRCSSQSGHNTVSWYQQALGQGPQFIFQYYREEENGRGNFPPRFSGLQFPNYSSELNVNALELDDSALYLCASKSELNTFQETQYFGPGTRLLVL.

The rearrangement uses TRBV28 and TRBJ1-2; D unclear. The CDR3 is made up of 13 amino acids. The V gene lost 8 bases and the J gene lost 4 bases, with 14 bases spanning the gap. CDR1 is MDHEN and CDR2 is SYDVKM in the germline V gene. CDR3 region: CASGSGSFYGYTF. CDR3 nucleotide sequence: TGTGCCAGCGGATCCGGGTCCTTCTATGGCTACACCTTC.

This sequence joins TRBV30 and TRBJ2-1, with D unclear. V was cut by 2 bases and J by 15 bases, with 14 bases left in between. The CDR3 has 11 residues. Germline assignment: CDR1 GTSNPN and CDR2 SVGIG (reference sequence). Here the CDR3 DNA reads TGTGCCTGGAGTACCGGACGGACGGTGTTCTTC. Amino acids: CAWSTGRTVFF.

The chain carries TRBV21-1 and TRBJ1-6. TRBV21-1 is shown as a pseudogene. The CDR3 runs 16 residues. Written as DNA, the CDR3 is TGTGCCAGCAGCTCACCGTTAAGCTCCTATAATTCACCCCTCCACTTT. As protein: CASSSPLSSYNSPLHF.

With regard to this clone: A junction end diverges from the germline sequence, so it may reflect a read error. The chain uses TRBV7-9 and TRBJ1-5, with D hard to call. Germline CDR1 is SEHNR and CDR2 is FQNEAQ (reference sequence). This CDR3 is built from 16 residues. The chain's CDR3 is CASSSSGRASDQPQHF. The CDR3 DNA follows: TGTGCCAGCAGCTCTAGCGGGCGGGCTAGCGATCAGCCCCAGCATTTT.

This chain connects TRBV19 to TRBJ2-7; D tentatively fits TRBD1 or TRBD2 (6 bases each). Between the trimmed V and J ends, which lost 3 bases and 2 bases, there was a span of 8 bases. Germline V gene data show CDR1 as LNHDA and CDR2 as SQIVND (reference sequence). The CDR3 consists of 13 residues. The CDR3 here is CASSMRGAYEQYF. CDR3 bases: TGTGCCAGTAGTATGAGGGGGGCCTACGAGCAGTACTTC.

The chain links TRBV19 to TRBJ2-5; D is possibly TRBD2 (6 bases). Germline CDR1 and CDR2: LNHDA and SQIVND (reference sequence). The V end was cut by 3 bases, the J end by 5 bases, with 16 bases between. The CDR3 extends over 15 amino acids. The CDR3 protein is CASSIGGTAGETQYF. Written as DNA, the CDR3 is TGTGCCAGTAGTATCGGCGGGACGGCGGGGGAGACCCAGTACTTC.

This clone was detected once. This rearrangement joins TRBV19 to TRBJ2-1; 10 bases are a match to TRBD2. Germline V lookup: CDR1 LNHDA, CDR2 SQIVND (reference sequence). This CDR3 comprises 14 residues. V lost 5 bases, J lost 6 bases, and 4 bases stayed unmatched. The CDR3 DNA reads as TGTGCCAGTAGTGGAGCGGGAGGGAGCAATGAGCAGTTCTTC. As protein: CASSGAGGSNEQFF.